A selection of T cell receptor beta chains follows, all from one sample in a study of blood T cell repertoires in COVID-19. Here immunoSEQ multiplex PCR was the method, and the copy in TCRdb shows in-frame clones only, minus some. The sample lists roughly 340,000 clones; around 87% were seen once. The sample consisted of peripheral blood. These receptors all stem from a woman aged 50 to 65 with COVID-19, enrolled during active disease. The CDR3 runs from the conserved cysteine through the conserved F or W. Fields, in order: J gene, D gene, V gene, clone size, CDR3 DNA, CDR3 protein. A D gene is named only where the DNA matches it firmly. The listing skips clone size in some rows; elsewhere it reads once, few, many or a size class.

>TRBJ2-2|NA|TRBV2|few
TGTGCCAGCAGTCCCCAGGCCCGCACCGGGGAGCTGTTTTTT
CASSPQARTGELFF
>TRBJ1-2|NA|TRBV5-1|NA
TGCGCCAGCAGCTATGAAAGAGCTAACTATGGCTACACCTTC
CASSYERANYGYTF
>TRBJ1-1|TRBD1|TRBV30|NA
TGTGCCTGGAGCCAGGGGGCGAAGAACACTGAAGCTTTCTTT
CAWSQGAKNTEAFF
>TRBJ2-1|TRBD1|TRBV11-3|NA
TGTGCCAGCAGCCAGCATGGGACAGTCAATGAGCAGTTCTTC
CASSQHGTVNEQFF
>TRBJ2-2|NA|TRBV6-5|NA
TGTGCCAGCAGACTATACAGGGCCGACACCGGGGAGCTGTTTTTT
CASRLYRADTGELFF
>TRBJ2-7|NA|TRBV5-1|NA
TGCGCCAGCAGCCCACAGGGTTACGAGCAGTACTTC
CASSPQGYEQYF
>TRBJ2-5|NA|TRBV4-1|NA
TGCGCCAGCAGCCCTCAAGGTTCCGGGACATACCAAGAGACCCAGTACTTC
CASSPQGSGTYQETQYF
>TRBJ2-1|NA|TRBV7-2|NA
TGTGCCAGCGCGGTGACAGGCCGCTCCTACAATGAGCAGTTCTTC
CASAVTGRSYNEQFF
>TRBJ1-1|TRBD1|TRBV5-1|NA
TGCGCCAGCGGACAGGGAACGAACACTGAAGCTTTCTTT
CASGQGTNTEAFF
>TRBJ2-1|TRBD1|TRBV4-3|NA
TGCGCCAGCAGCCAAGAAATCGGGACAGGTAAAAATGAGCAGTTCTTC
CASSQEIGTGKNEQFF
>TRBJ2-5|NA|TRBV3-1/TRBV3-2|NA
TGTGCCAGCAGCCGAAGCTGGGGACAAAGAGCCGAGACCCAGTACTTC
CASSRSWGQRAETQYF
>TRBJ2-1|NA|TRBV27|NA
TGTGCCAGCAGCCTTAAAGGGGGTTACAATGAGCAGTTCTTC
CASSLKGGYNEQFF
>TRBJ1-4|NA|TRBV7-9|NA
TGTGCCAGCAGCTTAGGTGTGGGCGCTAATGAAAAACTGTTTTTT
CASSLGVGANEKLFF
>TRBJ2-1|NA|TRBV5-4|NA
TGTGCCAGCAGCCCAAGCGTGAGAGGCCCTTACAATGAGCAGTTCTTC
CASSPSVRGPYNEQFF
>TRBJ2-3|NA|TRBV11-2|NA
TGTGCCAGCAGCTGGGAGTTCCCTAGCACAGATACGCAGTATTTT
CASSWEFPSTDTQYF
>TRBJ2-1|TRBD2|TRBV7-6|NA
TGTGCCAGCAGCTCGACCCCGACGAGCGGGAGCTCCTACAATGAGCAGTTCTTC
CASSSTPTSGSSYNEQFF
>TRBJ2-7|NA|TRBV15|NA
TGTGCCACCAGCAGAGATCGAGGATACGAGCAGTACTTC
CATSRDRGYEQYF
>TRBJ1-2|NA|TRBV7-2|NA
TGTGCCAGCAGCACCATAGCTAACTATGGCTACACCTTC
CASSTIANYGYTF
>TRBJ2-1|TRBD2|TRBV6-5|NA
TGTGCCAGCAGCCGCGGGAGGGCCGGAAATGAGCAGTTCTTC
CASSRGRAGNEQFF
>TRBJ1-5|TRBD1|TRBV5-1|NA
TGCGCCAGCAGCCGGGCCGGGACAGGAGCTGAGCCCCAGCATTTT
CASSRAGTGAEPQHF
>TRBJ2-3|TRBD2|TRBV4-3|NA
TGCGCCAGCAGCCAAGATCTAGGACTAGCGGGAGGGGTAGATACGCAGTATTTT
CASSQDLGLAGGVDTQYF
>TRBJ2-2|NA|TRBV2|few
TGTGCCAGCAGTGAAGCGCCCCTCATCGGGGCGAACACCGGGGAGCTGTTTTTT
CASSEAPLIGANTGELFF
>TRBJ1-2|NA|TRBV10-3|NA
TGTGCCATCAGTGGACAGGTTCATTTCGATAACTATGGCTACACCTTC
CAISGQVHFDNYGYTF
>TRBJ1-6|TRBD1|TRBV19|NA
TGTGCCAGTAGTATTGGCCTCGGGACAGTTTCACCCCTCCACTTT
CASSIGLGTVSPLHF
>TRBJ2-2|NA|TRBV10-1|NA
TGCGCCAGCAGTGATGCAGGCGCATCGAACACCGGGGAGCTGTTTTTT
CASSDAGASNTGELFF
>TRBJ2-3|TRBD2|TRBV11-2|NA
TGTGCCAGCAGTTCTAAGGGACTAGCGGGAGTCGGCAGCACAGATACGCAGTATTTT
CASSSKGLAGVGSTDTQYF
>TRBJ1-4|TRBD1|TRBV18|NA
TGTGCCAGCTCACCACCGCGGACAGGTCCCCAAAAACTGTTTTTT
CASSPPRTGPQKLFF
>TRBJ2-3|NA|TRBV18|NA
TGTGCCAGCTCACCACCGAGCAGGAACCCAGATACGCAGTATTTT
CASSPPSRNPDTQYF
>TRBJ1-4|NA|TRBV7-9|NA
TGTGCCAGCAGCCGACTGGCAACTAATGAAAAACTGTTTTTT
CASSRLATNEKLFF
>TRBJ2-2|NA|TRBV15|NA
TGTGCCACCAGCAGAGGAGACAGGAACACCGGGGAGCTGTTTTTT
CATSRGDRNTGELFF
>TRBJ2-7|NA|TRBV5-1|NA
TGCGCCAGCAGCTTGTCTGCCCGCGCCTACGAGCAGTACTTC
CASSLSARAYEQYF